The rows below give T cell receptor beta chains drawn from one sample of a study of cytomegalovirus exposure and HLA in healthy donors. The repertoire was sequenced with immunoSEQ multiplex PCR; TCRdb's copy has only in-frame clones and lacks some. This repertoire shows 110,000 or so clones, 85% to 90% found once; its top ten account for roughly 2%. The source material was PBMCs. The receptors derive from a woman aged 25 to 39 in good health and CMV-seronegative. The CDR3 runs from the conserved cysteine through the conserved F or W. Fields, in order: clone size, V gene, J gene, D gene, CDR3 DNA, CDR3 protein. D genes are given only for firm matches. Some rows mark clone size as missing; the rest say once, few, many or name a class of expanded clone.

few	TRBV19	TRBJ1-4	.	TGTGCCTCAGGCTGGACAGCGAATGAAAAACTGTTTTTT	CASGWTANEKLFF
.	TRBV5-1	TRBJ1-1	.	TGCGCCAGCAGCGCGGCCTTGGGGCACACTGAAGCTTTCTTT	CASSAALGHTEAFF
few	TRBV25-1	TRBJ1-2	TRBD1	TGTGCCAGCAGTGGGATGACAGGGTATGGCTACACCTTC	CASSGMTGYGYTF
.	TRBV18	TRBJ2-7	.	TGTGCCAGCTCACTCTCGACAGGGAGAACGGCTAGCGCAGGTACGAGTCAGTACTTC	CASSLSTGRTASAGTSQYF
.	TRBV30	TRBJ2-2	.	TGTGCCTGGAGTGTACAGGGCACCGGGGAGCTGTTTTTT	CAWSVQGTGELFF
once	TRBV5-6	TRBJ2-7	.	TGTGCCAGCAGCTGGCTAACCGGGGGCTACGAGCAGTACTTC	CASSWLTGGYEQYF
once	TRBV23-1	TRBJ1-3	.	TGCGCCAGCAGTCAATCGGACTTCTCTGGAAACACCATATATTTT	CASSQSDFSGNTIYF
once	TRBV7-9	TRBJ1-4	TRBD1	TGTGCCAGCAGCCCCCGGACAGGGGATGAACAAAAACTGTTTTTT	CASSPRTGDEQKLFF
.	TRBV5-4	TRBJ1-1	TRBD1	TGTGCCAGCAGCAGCGCAGGGGGCGTAGGCACTGAAGCTTTCTTT	CASSSAGGVGTEAFF
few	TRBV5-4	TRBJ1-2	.	TGTGCCAGCAGCGCACTACAGGGTTCCGGCTACACCTTC	CASSALQGSGYTF
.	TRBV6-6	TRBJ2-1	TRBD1	TGTGCCAGCAGTAAGGTGACAGGGGTCTACAATGAGCAGTTCTTC	CASSKVTGVYNEQFF
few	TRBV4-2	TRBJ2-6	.	TGTGCCAGCAGCCAAGATCAGGGGACCCCTGGGGCCAACGTCCTGACTTTC	CASSQDQGTPGANVLTF
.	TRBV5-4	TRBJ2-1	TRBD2	TGTGCCAGCAGCAAACTAGCGGGGTTAGCCTACAATGAGCAGTTCTTC	CASSKLAGLAYNEQFF
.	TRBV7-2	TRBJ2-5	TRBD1	TGTGCCAGCAGCTCGGGACAGGGGGGGAGAGAGACCCAGTACTTC	CASSSGQGGRETQYF
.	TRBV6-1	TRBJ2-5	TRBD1	TGTGCCAGCAGGAACTTTCTCACAGGGGCCGAGACCCAGTACTTC	CASRNFLTGAETQYF
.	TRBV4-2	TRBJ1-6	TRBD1	TGTGCCAGCAGCCAAGGGGGACAGGGCCCCAGTAATTCACCCCTCCACTTT	CASSQGGQGPSNSPLHF
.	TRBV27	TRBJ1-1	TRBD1	TGTGCCAGCAGTTTTCGCAGGGGGCTAGGGACTGAAGCTTTCTTT	CASSFRRGLGTEAFF
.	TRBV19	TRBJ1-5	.	TGTGCCAGTATGGGGGGGCTGGTCAATCAGCCCCAGCATTTT	CASMGGLVNQPQHF
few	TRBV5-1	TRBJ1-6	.	TGCGCCAGCAGCTCAAATCTACCCGGACAGAACTCCTATAATTCACCCCTCCACTTT	CASSSNLPGQNSYNSPLHF
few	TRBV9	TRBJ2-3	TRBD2	TGTGCCAGCAGCCTGGGACTAGTGAGCACAGATACGCAGTATTTT	CASSLGLVSTDTQYF
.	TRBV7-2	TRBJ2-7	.	TGTGCCAGCACCATAGGGCAGGGCGCAACTTACGAGCAGTACTTC	CASTIGQGATYEQYF
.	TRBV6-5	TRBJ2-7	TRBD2	TGTGCCAGCAGTTACTCGAGCGGGACTAGCGACTACGAGCAGTACTTC	CASSYSSGTSDYEQYF
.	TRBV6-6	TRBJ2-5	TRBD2	TGTGCCAGCAGTTACGGGGGTAGCGGGGAGACCCAGTACTTC	CASSYGGSGETQYF
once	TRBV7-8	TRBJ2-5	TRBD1	TGTGCCAGCAGCCAAACAGGGGGCGCAGGGGAGACCCAGTACTTC	CASSQTGGAGETQYF
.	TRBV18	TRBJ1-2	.	TGTGCCAGCTCACCTCAGGGATATGGCTACACCTTC	CASSPQGYGYTF
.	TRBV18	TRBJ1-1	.	TGTGCCACCACCGGGGACACAAGGGTGAACACTGAAGCTTTCTTT	CATTGDTRVNTEAFF
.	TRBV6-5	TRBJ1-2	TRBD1	TGTGCCAGCAGGCAGGGGGCCCTAGGGGGCTACACCTTC	CASRQGALGGYTF
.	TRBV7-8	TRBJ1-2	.	TGTGCCAGCAGCTTAGGGGGGGTGGGAGGCTACACCTTC	CASSLGGVGGYTF
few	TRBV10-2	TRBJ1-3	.	TGCGCCAGCAGTGAGATAGTCGTGGGCGCCATATATTTT	CASSEIVVGAIYF
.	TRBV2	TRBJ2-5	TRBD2	TGTGCCAGCAGTGCCGGGACTAGCGGGGGACGACAAGAGACCCAGTACTTC	CASSAGTSGGRQETQYF
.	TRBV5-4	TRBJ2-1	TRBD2	TGTGCCAGCAGCTTGGATGGACTAGCGGGAGGAAATGAGCAGTTCTTC	CASSLDGLAGGNEQFF
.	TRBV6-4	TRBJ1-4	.	TGTGCCAGCAGTGACTCCAGGCTTAGACCCGGCAATACAGGGTCAACTAATGAAAAACTGTTTTTT	CASSDSRLRPGNTGSTNEKLFF
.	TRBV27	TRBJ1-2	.	TGTGCCAGCAGCCTCAGGGGCAGCTATGGCTACACCTTC	CASSLRGSYGYTF
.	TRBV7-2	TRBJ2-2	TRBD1	TGTGCCAGCAGCGAGACAGGGGCTGTGACCGGGGAGCTGTTTTTT	CASSETGAVTGELFF
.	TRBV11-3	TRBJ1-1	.	TGTGCCAGCACCCAGAACACTGAAGCTTTCTTT	CASTQNTEAFF
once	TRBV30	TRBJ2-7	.	TGTGCCTGGACTAGTGGGAGAGGATACGAGCAGTACTTC	CAWTSGRGYEQYF
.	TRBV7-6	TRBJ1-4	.	TGTGCCAGCAGCCCATTCGCGGCAGGGTTAGGTGAAAAACTGTTTTTT	CASSPFAAGLGEKLFF
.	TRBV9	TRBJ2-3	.	TGTGCCAGCAGCGTAGGCCCAGAAAGCACAGATACGCAGTATTTT	CASSVGPESTDTQYF
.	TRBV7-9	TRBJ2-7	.	TGTGCCAGCAGCCCGCAGGGGATCGGGCAGTACTTC	CASSPQGIGQYF
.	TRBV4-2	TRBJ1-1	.	TGTGCCAGCAGCCAAGATGCAACCACAAGGAACACTGAAGCTTTCTTT	CASSQDATTRNTEAFF
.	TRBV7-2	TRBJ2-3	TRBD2	TGTGCCAGCAGCTCCGGGACTAGCGGCGCTACGCAGTATTTT	CASSSGTSGATQYF
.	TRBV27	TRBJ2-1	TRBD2	TGTGCCAGCAGTAAGCGAGGGGAGGGGAAGACTAAGACTAGCGGGGATAGCTCCTACAATGAGCAGTTCTTC	CASSKRGEGKTKTSGDSSYNEQFF
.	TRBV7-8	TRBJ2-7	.	TGTGCCAGCAGCTTAGGGGCAGTGTCCTACGAGCAGTACTTC	CASSLGAVSYEQYF
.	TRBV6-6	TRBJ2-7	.	TGTGCCAGCATTATACAGCAGAGCTTAGTTTTGAAGTACTTC	CASIIQQSLVLKYF
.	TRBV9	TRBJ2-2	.	TGTGCCAGCAGCCCTACGACAGGGAGGCGAACCGGGGAGCTGTTTTTT	CASSPTTGRRTGELFF
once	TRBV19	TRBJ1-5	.	TGTGCCAGTAGTATTAGGGATCAGGGGAATCAGCCCCAGCATTTT	CASSIRDQGNQPQHF
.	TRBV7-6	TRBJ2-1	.	TGTGCCAGCAGCCCCCCGATAGGAGGGTACAATGAGCAGTTCTTC	CASSPPIGGYNEQFF
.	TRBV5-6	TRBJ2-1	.	TGTGCCAGCAGCTTGGCCGTCAGCGGGTGGCAACACAATGAGCAGTTCTTC	CASSLAVSGWQHNEQFF
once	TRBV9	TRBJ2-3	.	TGTGCCAGCAGCCTCAGCACAGATACGCAGTATTTT	CASSLSTDTQYF
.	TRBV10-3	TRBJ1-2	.	TGTGCCATCAGGGGCCAGGGAATTAACTATGGCTACACCTTC	CAIRGQGINYGYTF
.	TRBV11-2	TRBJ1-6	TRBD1	TGTGCCAGCAGACCGAGGACAGGGTATAATTCACCCCTCCACTTT	CASRPRTGYNSPLHF
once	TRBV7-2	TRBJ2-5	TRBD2	TGTGCCAGCAGCTTAGGACTAGCGGGGCTTAGAGAGACCCAGTACTTC	CASSLGLAGLRETQYF
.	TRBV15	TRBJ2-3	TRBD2	TGTGCCACCAGCAGAGGTTCGGGGGGTCGCACAGATACGCAGTATTTT	CATSRGSGGRTDTQYF